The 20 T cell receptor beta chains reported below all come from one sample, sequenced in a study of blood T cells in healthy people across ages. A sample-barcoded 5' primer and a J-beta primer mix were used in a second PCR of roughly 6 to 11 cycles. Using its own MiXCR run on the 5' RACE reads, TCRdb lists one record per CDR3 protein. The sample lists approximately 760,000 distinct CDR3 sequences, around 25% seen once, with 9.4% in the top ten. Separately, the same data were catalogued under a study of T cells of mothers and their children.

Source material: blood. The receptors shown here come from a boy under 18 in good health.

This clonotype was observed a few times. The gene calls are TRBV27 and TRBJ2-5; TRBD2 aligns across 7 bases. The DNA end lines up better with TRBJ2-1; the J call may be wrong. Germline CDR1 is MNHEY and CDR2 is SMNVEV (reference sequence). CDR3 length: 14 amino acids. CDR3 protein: CASSGPLGGDEQFF. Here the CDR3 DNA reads TGTGCCAGCAGTGGCCCATTGGGAGGGGATGAGCAGTTCTTC.

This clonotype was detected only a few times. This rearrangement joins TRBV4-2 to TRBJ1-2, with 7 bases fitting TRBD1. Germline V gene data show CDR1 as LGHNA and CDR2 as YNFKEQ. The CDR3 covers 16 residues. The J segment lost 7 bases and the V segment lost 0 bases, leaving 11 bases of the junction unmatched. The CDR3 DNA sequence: TGTGCCAGCAGCCAAGATTATGGTACAGGGGCGCGTGGCTACACCTTC. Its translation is CASSQDYGTGARGYTF.

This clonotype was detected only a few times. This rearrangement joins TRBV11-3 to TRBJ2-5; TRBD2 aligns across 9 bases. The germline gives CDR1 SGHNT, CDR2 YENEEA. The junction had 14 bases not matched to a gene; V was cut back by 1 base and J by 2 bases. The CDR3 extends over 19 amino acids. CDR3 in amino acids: CASSLGFRLAGTYQETQYF. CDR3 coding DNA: TGTGCCAGCAGCTTAGGCTTTCGGCTAGCGGGGACATATCAAGAGACCCAGTACTTC.

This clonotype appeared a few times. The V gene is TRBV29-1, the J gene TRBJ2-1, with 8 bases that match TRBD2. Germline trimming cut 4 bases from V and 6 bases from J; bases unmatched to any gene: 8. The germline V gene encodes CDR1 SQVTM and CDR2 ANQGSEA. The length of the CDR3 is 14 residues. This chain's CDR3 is CSVVPSGSFNEQFF. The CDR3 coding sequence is TGCAGCGTTGTGCCCAGCGGGAGTTTCAATGAGCAGTTCTTC.

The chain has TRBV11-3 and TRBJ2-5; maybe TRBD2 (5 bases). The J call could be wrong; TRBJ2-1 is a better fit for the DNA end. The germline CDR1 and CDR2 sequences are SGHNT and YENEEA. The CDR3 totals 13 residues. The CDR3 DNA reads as TGTGCCAGCAGCTTGGGTAGCTCGGGGGAGCAGTTCTTC. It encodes CASSLGSSGEQFF.

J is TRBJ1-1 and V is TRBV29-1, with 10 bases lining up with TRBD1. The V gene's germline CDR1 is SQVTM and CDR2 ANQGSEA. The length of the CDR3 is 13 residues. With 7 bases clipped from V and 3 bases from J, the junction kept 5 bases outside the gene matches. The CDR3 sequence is CSGGTGEDTEAFF. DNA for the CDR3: TGCAGCGGAGGGACAGGGGAGGACACTGAAGCTTTCTTT. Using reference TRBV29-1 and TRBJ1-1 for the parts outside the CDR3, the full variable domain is SAVISQKPSRDICQRGTSLTIQCQVDSQVTMMFWYRQQPGQSLTLIATANQGSEATYESGFVIDKFPISRPNLTFSTLTVSNMSPEDSSIYLCSGGTGEDTEAFFGQGTRLTVV.

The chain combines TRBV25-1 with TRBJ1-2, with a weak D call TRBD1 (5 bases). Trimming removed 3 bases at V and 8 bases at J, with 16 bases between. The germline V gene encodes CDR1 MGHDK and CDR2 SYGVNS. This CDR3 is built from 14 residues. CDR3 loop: CASSDPGPEGGYTF. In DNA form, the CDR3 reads TGTGCCAGCAGTGATCCGGGACCGGAAGGCGGCTACACCTTC.

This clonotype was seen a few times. As DNA, the CDR3 is TGTGCCACCAGTGACCCGGACAGCTACAATGAGCAGTTCTTC. Amino acid sequence: CATSDPDSYNEQFF. The chain has TRBV24-1 and TRBJ2-1; D may be TRBD1 (6 bases). Germline V gene data show CDR1 as KGHDR and CDR2 as SFDVKD. V gave up 4 bases and J gave up 3 bases, with 9 bases separating them. The CDR3 runs 14 residues.

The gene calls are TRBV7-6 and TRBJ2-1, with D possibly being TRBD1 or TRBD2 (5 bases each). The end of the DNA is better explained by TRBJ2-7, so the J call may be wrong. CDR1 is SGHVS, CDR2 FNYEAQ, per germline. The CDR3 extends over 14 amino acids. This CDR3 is CASSLSRGEYEQYF. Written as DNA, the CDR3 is TGTGCCAGCAGCTTATCCCGGGGCGAGTACGAGCAGTACTTC.

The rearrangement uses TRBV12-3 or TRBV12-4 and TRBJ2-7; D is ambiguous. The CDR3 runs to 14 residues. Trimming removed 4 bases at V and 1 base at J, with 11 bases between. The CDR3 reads CASSSGFSSYEQYF. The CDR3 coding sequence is TGTGCCAGCAGTTCCGGATTTTCATCCTACGAGCAGTACTTC.

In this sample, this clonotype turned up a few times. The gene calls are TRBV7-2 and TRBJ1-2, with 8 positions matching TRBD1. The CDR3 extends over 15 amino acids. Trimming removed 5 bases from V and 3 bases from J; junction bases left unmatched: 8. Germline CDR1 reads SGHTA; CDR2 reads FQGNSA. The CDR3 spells CASSPQTGADYGYTF. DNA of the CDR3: TGTGCCAGCAGCCCCCAGACAGGGGCGGACTATGGCTACACCTTC.

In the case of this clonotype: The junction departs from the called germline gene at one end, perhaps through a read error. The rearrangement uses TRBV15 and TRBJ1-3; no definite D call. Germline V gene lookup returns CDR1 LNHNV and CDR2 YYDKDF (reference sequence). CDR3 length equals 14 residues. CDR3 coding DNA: TGTTCCACCAGCCTAGGAGCCTCTGGAAACACCATATATTTT. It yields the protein CSTSLGASGNTIYF.

The chain's CDR3 is CASSGGSLQETQYF. The CDR3 DNA reads as TGTGCCAGCAGTGGAGGGAGTCTCCAAGAGACCCAGTACTTC. The chain links TRBV5-6 to TRBJ2-5; a possible D gene is TRBD2 (6 bases). The CDR3 runs 14 residues. Trimming pared 5 bases from V and 1 base from J, leaving 12 bases between. Germline lookup yields CDR1 SGHDT and CDR2 YYEEEE.

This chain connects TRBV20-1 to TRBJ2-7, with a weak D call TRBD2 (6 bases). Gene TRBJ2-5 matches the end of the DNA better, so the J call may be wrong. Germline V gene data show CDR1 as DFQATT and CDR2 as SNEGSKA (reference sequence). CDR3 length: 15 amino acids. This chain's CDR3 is CSASRPAGAEETQYF. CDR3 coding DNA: TGCAGTGCGAGCCGTCCAGCGGGTGCAGAAGAGACCCAGTACTTC.

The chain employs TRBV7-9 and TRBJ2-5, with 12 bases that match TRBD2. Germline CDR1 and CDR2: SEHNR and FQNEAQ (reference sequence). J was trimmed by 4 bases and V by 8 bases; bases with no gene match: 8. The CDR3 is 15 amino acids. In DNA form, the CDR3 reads TGTGCCAGCTGCCCCACTAGCGGGAGGCGAGAGACCCAGTACTTC. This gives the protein CASCPTSGRRETQYF.

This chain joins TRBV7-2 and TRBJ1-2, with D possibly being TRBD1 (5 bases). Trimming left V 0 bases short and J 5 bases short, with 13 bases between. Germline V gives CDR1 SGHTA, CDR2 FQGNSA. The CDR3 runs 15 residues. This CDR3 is CASSLAALGEYGYTF. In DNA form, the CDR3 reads TGTGCCAGCAGCTTAGCTGCATTGGGGGAATATGGCTACACCTTC. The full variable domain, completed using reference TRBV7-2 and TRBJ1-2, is GAGVSQSPSNKVTEKGKDVELRCDPISGHTALYWYRQSLGQGLEFLIYFQGNSAPDKSGLPSDRFSAERTGGSVSTLTIQRTQQEDSAVYLCASSLAALGEYGYTFGSGTRLTVV.

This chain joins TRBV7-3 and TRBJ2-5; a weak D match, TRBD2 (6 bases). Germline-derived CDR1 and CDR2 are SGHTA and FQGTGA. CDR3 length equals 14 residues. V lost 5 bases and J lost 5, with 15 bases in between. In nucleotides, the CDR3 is TGTGCCAGCAGCCCGACTCCGGCGGGGGAGACCCAGTACTTC. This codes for CASSPTPAGETQYF.

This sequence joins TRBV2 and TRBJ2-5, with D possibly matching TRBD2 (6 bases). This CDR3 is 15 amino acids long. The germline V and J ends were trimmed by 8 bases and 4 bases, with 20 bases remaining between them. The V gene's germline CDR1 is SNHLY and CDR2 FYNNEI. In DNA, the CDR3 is TGTGCCAGCGAGGAGCGGGTCTTGGCAGGAGAGACCCAGTACTTC. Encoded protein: CASEERVLAGETQYF.

CDR3 in amino acids: CASSIPTSGRFTDTQYF. The DNA for the CDR3 is TGTGCCAGCAGCATCCCAACTAGCGGGAGATTCACAGATACGCAGTATTTT. The chain links TRBV7-2 to TRBJ2-3; 11 positions agree with TRBD2. CDR1 is SGHTA and CDR2 is FQGNSA in the germline V gene. This CDR3 spans 17 amino acids. The ends lost 5 bases at V and 2 bases at J; junction bases unmatched: 9.

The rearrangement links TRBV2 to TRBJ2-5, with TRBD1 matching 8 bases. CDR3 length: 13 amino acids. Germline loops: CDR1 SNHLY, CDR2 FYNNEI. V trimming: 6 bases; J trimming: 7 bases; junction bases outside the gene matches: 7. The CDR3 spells CASSLTGDGTQYF. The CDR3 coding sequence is TGTGCCAGCAGCCTGACAGGGGATGGGACCCAGTACTTC.